Listed here are 25 T cell receptor beta chains from one sample, sequenced in a study of OX40 agonist ivuxolimab in advanced cancers. The protocol was immunoSEQ multiplex PCR, while the TCRdb copy is restricted to in-frame clones and leaves out a portion. The sample consists of around 60,000 clones, approximately 91% of them appearing once. Material: CD4+ or CD8+ T cells sorted from blood, obtained in a trial of the OX40 agonist ivuxolimab. The receptors shown here come from an adult with an advanced solid tumor such as melanoma, head and neck, liver or kidney cancer.

The rearrangement joins TRBV1 to TRBJ2-5; the table's TRBD2 call for D was not verified on the DNA. TRBV1 constitutes a pseudogene. The CDR3 loop spans 13 amino acids. In nucleotides, the CDR3 is TGCACCAGCAGCTACGCGCTCCAAGAGACCCAGTACTTC. Translating gives CTSSYALQETQYF.

This chain uses TRBV5-4 with TRBJ2-5; 10 nucleotides match TRBD2. Germline V CDR1 and CDR2: SGHNT, YYREEE (reference sequence). CDR3 length equals 15 residues. The V gene end was trimmed by 1 base and the J gene end by 1 base; junction bases not matched to a gene: 1. The CDR3 spells CASSLRLAGQETQYF. CDR3 in DNA: TGTGCCAGCAGCTTGAGACTAGCGGGCCAAGAGACCCAGTACTTC.

The chain is built from TRBV6-1 and TRBJ2-1; a possible D gene is TRBD2 (6 bases). The V end was cut by 5 bases, the J end by 8 bases, with 16 bases between. The CDR3 consists of 14 residues. The germline gives CDR1 MNHNS, CDR2 SASEGT. CDR3 sequence (DNA): TGTGCCAGCAGTTCTCGGACCCGGAGGGATGAGCAGTTCTTC. It specifies CASSSRTRRDEQFF.

This sequence joins TRBV14 and TRBJ2-1; TRBD2 matches at 14 bases. The V segment lost 4 bases and the J segment 0 bases; nucleotides outside the gene matches: 5. CDR1 and CDR2 from the germline V gene are SGHDN and FVKESK. This CDR3 spans 18 amino acids. In DNA, the CDR3 is TGTGCCAGCAGCCCGGGACTAGCGGGGGTTAGCTCCTACAATGAGCAGTTCTTC. Translated: CASSPGLAGVSSYNEQFF.

The chain employs TRBV1 and TRBJ2-3; the D call of TRBD1 is as the table states it, not checked on the DNA. TRBV1 is a pseudogene segment. The CDR3 is 17 residues long. The CDR3 spells CTSSQEGASNYGDTQYF. DNA for the CDR3: TGCACCAGCAGCCAAGAGGGGGCTAGCAACTATGGGGATACGCAGTATTTT.

This chain connects TRBV2 to TRBJ2-7, with 7 bases fitting TRBD1. Germline V gives CDR1 SNHLY, CDR2 FYNNEI. V lost 3 bases and J lost 4; bases outside the gene matches: 6. The length of the CDR3 is 14 residues. The CDR3: CASSEKGQSYEQYF. In DNA, the CDR3 is TGTGCCAGCAGTGAGAAGGGACAGTCGTACGAGCAGTACTTC.

The chain combines TRBV4-2 with TRBJ2-7, with TRBD1 matching over 8 bases. Germline V gives CDR1 LGHNA, CDR2 YNFKEQ. V was pared by 3 bases and J by 2 bases, with 9 bases of the junction left unmatched. This CDR3 is built from 16 residues. CDR3 loop: CASSQPGTGDPYEQYF. The CDR3 coding sequence is TGTGCCAGCAGCCAGCCCGGGACAGGAGACCCCTACGAGCAGTACTTC.

CDR3 sequence reads: CASSAQTGRDTQYF. CDR3 DNA: TGTGCCAGCAGCGCCCAGACAGGGCGAGATACGCAGTATTTT. The chain joins TRBV9 to TRBJ2-3; 7 bases are a match to TRBD1. Germline V lookup: CDR1 SGDLS, CDR2 YYNGEE. With V trimmed by 3 bases and J by 5 bases, 6 bases remained unmatched. The CDR3 length is 14 residues.

The rearrangement joins TRBV14 to TRBJ2-7; 10 bases line up with TRBD1. The length of the CDR3 is 15 residues. Germline V CDR1 and CDR2: SGHDN, FVKESK. With 5 bases clipped from V and 7 bases from J, the junction kept 11 bases outside the gene matches. For the CDR3, the DNA is TGTGCCAGCAGCGTGGGACAGGGGATCTGGGGGGAGCAGTACTTC. Translated, it gives CASSVGQGIWGEQYF.

The chain recombines TRBV13 with TRBJ2-7; D might be TRBD2 (6 bases). The germline V gene has CDR1 PRHDT and CDR2 FYEKMQ (reference sequence). This CDR3 comprises 13 residues. Trimming left V 5 bases short and J 1 base short, with 9 bases between. The CDR3 protein is CASSKTSSYEQYF. The CDR3 nucleotides are TGTGCCAGCAGCAAGACTAGTTCCTACGAGCAGTACTTC.

This clone was seen just once. V is TRBV2 and J is TRBJ2-7; D gene ambiguous. Trimming removed 7 bases at V and 3 bases at J, with 13 bases between. The CDR3 is made up of 13 amino acids. From germline, CDR1 is SNHLY and CDR2 FYNNEI. In DNA form, the CDR3 reads TGTGCCAGCAAGTGGAACAGCGACTACGAGCAGTACTTC. Translated: CASKWNSDYEQYF.

The V gene is TRBV19, the J gene TRBJ2-1; 9 nucleotides line up with TRBD1. CDR1 and CDR2 from the germline V gene are LNHDA and SQIVND (reference sequence). This CDR3 has 13 amino acids. The V and J ends lost 6 bases and 5 bases, in that order; junction bases with no gene match: 2. The CDR3 coding sequence is TGTGCCAGTAGCTGGACAGGGGACAATGAGCAGTTCTTC. Translated, it gives CASSWTGDNEQFF.

V is TRBV4-3 and J is TRBJ2-7, with D possibly being TRBD2 (5 bases). The germline CDR1 and CDR2 sequences are LGHNA and YSLEER. The V end lost 4 bases, the J end lost 7 bases, and 14 bases lay between the germline ends. This CDR3 is built from 13 residues. CDR3 bases: TGCGCCAGCAGCCGAACGGTTACGGGGGAGCAGTACTTC. This gives the protein CASSRTVTGEQYF.

The V call is TRBV28, the J call TRBJ2-2; D perhaps matches TRBD2 (6 bases). V was pared by 3 bases and J by 1 base, with 21 bases between. There are 19 residues in the CDR3. Germline CDR1 reads MDHEN; CDR2 reads SYDVKM. CDR3 bases: TGTGCCAGCAGTTTTGAAGGTCTCGGGGAGGTGATGAACACCGGGGAGCTGTTTTTT. It codes for CASSFEGLGEVMNTGELFF.

The chain uses TRBV15 and TRBJ2-1; perhaps TRBD1 as D (5 bases). There are 16 residues in the CDR3. Germline lookup yields CDR1 LNHNV and CDR2 YYDKDF (reference sequence). Trimming removed 0 bases at V and 5 bases at J, with 14 bases between. CDR3 in DNA: TGTGCCACCAGCAGAGATTTGGGGCAGGGCCACAATGAGCAGTTCTTC. Translation: CATSRDLGQGHNEQFF.

The V gene is TRBV28, the J gene TRBJ2-2; D is possibly TRBD1 or TRBD2 (5 bases each). V lost 7 bases, J lost 1 base, and 16 bases lay in between. The CDR3 covers 16 residues. Germline CDR1 is MDHEN and CDR2 is SYDVKM. CDR3 bases: TGTGCCAGCATTCCAACCGGGACGGAGAACACCGGGGAGCTGTTTTTT. Encoded protein: CASIPTGTENTGELFF.

The chain employs TRBV10-3 and TRBJ1-1; D is perhaps TRBD1 (6 bases). Germline CDR1 ENHRY, CDR2 SYGVKD. This CDR3 is 13 amino acids long. The CDR3 sequence is CASGGALNTEAFF. CDR3 DNA sequence: TGTGCAAGTGGGGGGGCGTTGAACACTGAAGCTTTCTTT.

The J gene is TRBJ2-5, the V gene TRBV29-1, with no clear D. Germline CDR1 and CDR2: SQVTM and ANQGSEA. The ends were cut back, 1 base at V and 0 bases at J, with 9 bases in the middle. The CDR3 is 14 residues long. The CDR3: CSVEGPAYQETQYF. DNA of the CDR3: TGCAGCGTTGAAGGGCCGGCGTACCAAGAGACCCAGTACTTC.

This chain joins TRBV10-3 and TRBJ2-1, with D tentatively TRBD1 (7 bases). The germline V gene has CDR1 ENHRY and CDR2 SYGVKD. Trimming left V 10 bases short and J 5 bases short, with 15 bases between. The CDR3 is 13 residues long. The CDR3 coding sequence is TGTGCCACACGACAGGGACTCAACAATGAGCAGTTCTTC. Its protein is CATRQGLNNEQFF.

The chain uses TRBV2 and TRBJ2-1; 7 positions agree with TRBD1. Germline V gene data show CDR1 as SNHLY and CDR2 as FYNNEI. CDR3 length: 16 residues. With 5 bases clipped from V and 1 base from J, the junction kept 8 bases outside the gene matches. DNA for the CDR3: TGTGCCAGCAGTTACCAAGGGGGCATTTCCTACAATGAGCAGTTCTTC. Encoded protein: CASSYQGGISYNEQFF.

The chain carries TRBV11-3 and TRBJ1-1; the D gene is possibly TRBD1 (5 bases). The CDR3 extends over 14 amino acids. Trimming shortened V by 5 bases and J by 5 bases, and 15 bases separated the two germline ends. CDR1 SGHNT and CDR2 YENEEA come from the germline V gene. The CDR3 here is CASSPGLGRTEAFF. CDR3 DNA: TGTGCCAGCAGCCCCGGTCTGGGGCGGACTGAAGCTTTCTTT.

CDR3 bases: TGTGCCAGCAGGGGACGGGATAGCAATCAGCCCCAGCATTTT. Translating it yields CASRGRDSNQPQHF. The chain has TRBV5-8 and TRBJ1-5; D may be TRBD1 (5 bases). V shed 5 bases and J shed 0 bases, with 9 bases lying between them. The length of the CDR3 is 14 residues. CDR1 is SGHTS and CDR2 is YDEGEE in the germline V gene. The whole variable domain, filled in from reference TRBV5-8 and TRBJ1-5, reads EAGVTQSPTHLIKTRGQQATLRCSPISGHTSVYWYQQALGLGLQFLLWYDEGEERNRGNFPPRFSGRQFPNYSSELNVNALELEDSALYLCASRGRDSNQPQHFGDGTRLSIL.

This chain joins TRBV28 and TRBJ1-1, with 7 bases that match TRBD1. Germline values: CDR1 MDHEN, CDR2 SYDVKM. CDR3 length: 15 residues. Losses at the gene ends were 6 bases for V and 2 bases for J; bases not matched to a gene: 9. This CDR3 is CASSIDDRANTEAFF. CDR3 coding DNA: TGTGCCAGCAGCATAGATGACAGGGCTAACACTGAAGCTTTCTTT.

A word on this clone: A read error may produce the germline difference seen at one junction end. This rearrangement joins TRBV27 to TRBJ2-3; 7 nucleotides align to TRBD1. CDR3 length: 14 amino acids. Looked up from germline, CDR1 is MNHEY and CDR2 is SMNVEV (reference sequence). The CDR3 loop reads CASSLLGGTDTQYF. DNA for the CDR3: TGTGCCAGCAGTTTACTAGGGGGCACGGATACGCAGTATTTT.

The V gene is TRBV28, the J gene TRBJ2-1; TRBD2 matches 10 bases. The CDR3 has 15 amino acids. After removal of 5 bases from V and 7 bases from J, the junction contained 8 bases not matched to a gene. Germline V gene lookup returns CDR1 MDHEN and CDR2 SYDVKM. CDR3 region: CASSMSGRAGNEQFF. CDR3 DNA sequence: TGTGCCAGCAGTATGAGCGGGAGGGCCGGGAATGAGCAGTTCTTC. Supplemented by reference TRBV28 and TRBJ2-1, the full variable domain reads DVKVTQSSRYLVKRTGEKVFLECVQDMDHENMFWYRQDPGLGLRLIYFSYDVKMKEKGDIPEGYSVSREKKERFSLILESASTNQTSMYLCASSMSGRAGNEQFFGPGTRLTVL.